This T cell receptor beta chain was sequenced in a study of cytomegalovirus exposure and HLA in healthy donors. Clones were sequenced by immunoSEQ multiplex PCR, and TCRdb holds only the in-frame ones, with some missing. The sample holds fewer than 250,000 clones, approximately 87% seen once. In regard to this clone: Its antigen remains unknown.

Study results and caveats: Reports described diagnosis of cytomegalovirus status by the classifier as highly specific and sensitive. Among TCR beta chains, those listed as cytomegalovirus-associated numbered under 200.

The study drew the donors from its roughly 120-subject validation cohort, separate from the roughly 700-subject first cohort. This CDR3 contains 15 residues. CDR1 MGHRA and CDR2 YSYEKL come from the germline V gene. Trimming took 5 bases from V and 5 from J; bases not matched to a gene: 11. The receptor comes from a man younger than 35 in good health and CMV-seronegative. The sequencing input was PBMCs. The chain joins TRBV4-1 to TRBJ2-7; the match to TRBD2 covers 8 bases. The CDR3, as DNA: TGCGCCAGCAGCGATATTAGCGGGACGGGGGACGAGCAGTACTTC. Protein: CASSDISGTGDEQYF.